This TCR beta chain is drawn from a study of shared clonotypes between healthy human individuals. Overall study results and limits: The expectation was that sequencing depth would affect clonotype sharing among donors.

In regard to this clone: The antigen remains undetermined.

From CD4+ cells came CD45RA+ naive and CD45RA-negative memory subsets. CDR1 is SGDLS, CDR2 YYNGEE, per germline. The CDR3 is 14 amino acids. Trimming shortened V by 0 bases and J by 7 bases, and 13 bases separated the two germline ends. Assay execution proceeded at the deep level. Sequencing used immunoSEQ multiplex PCR; TCRdb keeps in-frame clones, though not all of them. The sample has around 1.4 million clones; approximately 98.5% are singletons. Sequenced material: naive CD4+ T cells sorted from blood. Subset given: CD45RA+ positively selected. This chain links TRBV9 with TRBJ2-5; D may be TRBD1 (5 bases). The clonotype was recovered from a young man in good health. The CDR3 here is CASSVELDIGTQYF. The CDR3, as DNA: TGTGCCAGCAGCGTAGAATTGGACATCGGGACCCAGTACTTC.